The 32 T cell receptor beta chains in this list originate from one sample, sequenced in a study of T cell responses to AZD1222 COVID-19 vaccine. The repertoire was sequenced with immunoSEQ multiplex PCR; TCRdb's copy has only in-frame clones and lacks some. This sample has 180,000 or so clones, with roughly 89% found just once. Material: peripheral blood, obtained on day 0 of AZD1222 vaccination. These receptors were obtained from an adult in good health.

The rearrangement links TRBV3-1 (or the pseudogene TRBV3-2) to TRBJ2-6; D is unclear. Germline V gene data show CDR1 as LGHDT and CDR2 as YNNKEL (reference sequence). The CDR3 totals 15 residues. V lost 1 base to trimming and J lost 2 bases, with 6 bases between them. The CDR3 nucleotides read TGTGCCAGCAGCCAAGGTTTGGCTGGGGCCAACGTCCTGACTTTC. It is translated as CASSQGLAGANVLTF.

The chain uses TRBV6-5 and TRBJ1-1, with 8 bases fitting TRBD1. V lost 9 bases to trimming and J lost 6 bases; unmatched junction nucleotides: 6. Germline V gene sequence: CDR1 MNHEY, CDR2 SVGAGI. The CDR3 is made up of 12 amino acids. CDR3 coding DNA: TGTGCCAGTCAGGGGGCTGCGGCTGAAGCTTTCTTT. Translated: CASQGAAAEAFF.

The chain employs TRBV3-1 (or the pseudogene TRBV3-2) and TRBJ2-1; TRBD2 agrees at 11 bases. J lost 9 bases, V lost 4 bases, and 11 bases had no gene match. This CDR3 is built from 16 residues. The germline gives CDR1 LGHDT, CDR2 YNNKEL (reference sequence). CDR3 DNA sequence: TGTGCCAGCAGCCTCTTTGGGACTAGCGGAGGCGGTGAGCAGTTCTTC. Translating it yields CASSLFGTSGGGEQFF.

The chain recombines TRBV10-3 with TRBJ2-7, with a possible D match to TRBD1 (6 bases). This CDR3 has 15 amino acids. Germline loops: CDR1 ENHRY, CDR2 SYGVKD. The germline V and J ends were trimmed by 3 bases and 1 base, with 13 bases remaining between them. The CDR3 is CAISDGGTGSYEQYF. Here the CDR3 DNA reads TGTGCCATCAGTGATGGGGGCACAGGATCCTACGAGCAGTACTTC.

The chain has TRBV19 and TRBJ1-5; 12 bases line up with TRBD1. The CDR3 is 16 amino acids. J was trimmed by 5 bases and V by 6 bases; bases with no gene match: 8. Germline V lookup: CDR1 LNHDA, CDR2 SQIVND (reference sequence). The CDR3 is CASRSGGQGAYQPQHF. The CDR3 region has the DNA TGTGCCAGTAGGTCAGGGGGACAGGGGGCGTATCAGCCCCAGCATTTT.

Here the CDR3 DNA reads TGTGCCAGCAGCTTAGCGGCGGCTAGCGGGAACGAGCAGTACTTC. As protein: CASSLAAASGNEQYF. The chain uses TRBV7-2 and TRBJ2-7; 9 bases fit TRBD2. This CDR3 spans 15 amino acids. CDR1 and CDR2 from the germline V gene are SGHTA and FQGNSA. With V trimmed by 0 bases and J by 5 bases, 5 bases remained unmatched.

The gene calls are TRBV27 and TRBJ1-2; a weak D match, TRBD1 (6 bases). The CDR3 consists of 15 residues. Germline CDR1 is MNHEY and CDR2 is SMNVEV (reference sequence). V shed 0 bases and J shed 5 bases, with 13 bases lying between them. This CDR3 reads CASSLSGAAEYGYTF. The CDR3 nucleotides are TGTGCCAGCAGTTTATCGGGGGCGGCAGAATATGGCTACACCTTC.

The rearrangement joins TRBV19 to TRBJ2-3; D is ambiguous. The CDR3 loop spans 14 amino acids. V lost 8 bases to trimming and J lost 0 bases, with 12 bases between them. Germline CDR1 is LNHDA and CDR2 is SQIVND (reference sequence). In DNA, the CDR3 is TGTGCCAGTGCTAGGGTTGATAGCACAGATACGCAGTATTTT. It specifies CASARVDSTDTQYF.

This clone was detected only once. The chain combines TRBV9 with TRBJ2-1; 8 nucleotides align to TRBD2. The CDR3 totals 15 residues. Germline V gene lookup returns CDR1 SGDLS and CDR2 YYNGEE. J lost 7 bases, V lost 0 bases, and 6 bases had no gene match. CDR3 sequence reads: CASSVVTSGTNEQFF. CDR3 sequence (DNA): TGTGCCAGCAGCGTAGTCACTAGCGGAACAAATGAGCAGTTCTTC.

The chain links TRBV5-4 to TRBJ2-7; D tentatively reads TRBD1 or TRBD2 (5 bases each). The ends were cut back, 4 bases at V and 3 bases at J, with 11 bases in the middle. From germline, CDR1 is SGHNT and CDR2 YYREEE (reference sequence). This CDR3 has 13 residues. The CDR3 region has the DNA TGTGCCAGCAGCCCCCGGGACGGCTACGAGCAGTACGTC. It codes for CASSPRDGYEQYV.

V and J are TRBV28 and TRBJ1-2; tentatively, D is TRBD1 (6 bases). This CDR3 comprises 14 residues. CDR1 and CDR2 from the germline V gene are MDHEN and SYDVKM. V dropped 6 bases and J dropped 7 bases, with 18 bases sitting between them. The CDR3 is CASSPPGGASGYTF. As DNA, the CDR3 is TGTGCCAGCAGCCCCCCCGGGGGGGCAAGTGGCTACACCTTC.

This clone was observed once. V gene TRBV30 combines with J gene TRBJ1-3; TRBD1 agrees at 7 bases. The CDR3 spans 14 residues. V shed 3 bases, J shed 2 bases, and the junction held 4 bases outside the gene matches. Germline CDR1 and CDR2: GTSNPN and SVGIG (reference sequence). As DNA, the CDR3 is TGTGCCTGGAGCCGACAGGGCGCTGGAAACACCATATATTTT. Its translation: CAWSRQGAGNTIYF.

The chain recombines TRBV19 with TRBJ1-1; 7 nucleotides line up with TRBD1. This CDR3 region has 14 residues. The V gene's germline CDR1 is LNHDA and CDR2 SQIVND (reference sequence). V lost 4 bases to trimming and J lost 2 bases; unmatched junction nucleotides: 4. CDR3 nucleotides: TGTGCCAGTAGTAAGGGACAGATAAACACTGAAGCTTTCTTT. Translated, it gives CASSKGQINTEAFF. Filled out from reference TRBV19 and TRBJ1-1, the complete variable domain reads DGGITQSPKYLFRKEGQNVTLSCEQNLNHDAMYWYRQDPGQGLRLIYYSQIVNDFQKGDIAEGYSVSREKKESFPLTVTSAQKNPTAFYLCASSKGQINTEAFFGQGTRLTVV.

The chain is built from TRBV19 and TRBJ1-5; tentative D call: TRBD1 (5 bases). This CDR3 is built from 15 residues. V lost 7 bases and J lost 5, with 18 bases in between. Germline V CDR1 and CDR2: LNHDA, SQIVND (reference sequence). The CDR3 sequence is CASMRTLGAYQPQHF. CDR3 nucleotide sequence: TGTGCCAGTATGAGGACATTAGGGGCGTATCAGCCCCAGCATTTT.

The rearrangement links TRBV19 to TRBJ1-2, with D maybe TRBD1 (6 bases). The V and J ends lost 5 bases and 2 bases respectively, with 12 bases between them. This CDR3 has 14 residues. Germline CDR1 is LNHDA and CDR2 is SQIVND (reference sequence). CDR3 region: CASSHRDKNYGYTF. The CDR3 DNA follows: TGTGCCAGTAGTCACCGGGACAAGAACTATGGCTACACCTTC.

The V gene is TRBV11-2, the J gene TRBJ2-7; no reliable D call. V lost 1 base, J lost 4 bases, and 11 bases lay in between. The CDR3 spans 14 residues. Looked up from germline, CDR1 is SGHAT and CDR2 is FQNNGV. The CDR3 loop is CASSLGFAGYEQYV. The CDR3 coding sequence is TGTGCCAGCAGCTTAGGTTTTGCTGGTTACGAGCAGTACGTC.

This chain uses TRBV5-5 with TRBJ2-1, with 11 nucleotides matching TRBD2. The CDR3 has 15 amino acids. Germline V gene lookup returns CDR1 SGHKS and CDR2 YYEKEE (reference sequence). V was pared by 3 bases and J by 3 bases, with 2 bases of the junction left unmatched. The CDR3 here is CASSSGLADYNEQFF. As DNA, the CDR3 is TGTGCCAGCAGCTCGGGACTAGCGGACTACAATGAGCAGTTCTTC.

The chain employs TRBV5-8 and TRBJ1-1, with D maybe TRBD1 (5 bases). Trimming took off 2 bases at V and 1 base at J, with 9 bases between the two ends. This CDR3 region has 14 residues. CDR1 is SGHTS, CDR2 YDEGEE, per germline. CDR3 protein: CASSFTGTNTEAFF. The CDR3 nucleotides are TGTGCCAGCAGCTTTACAGGAACGAACACTGAAGCTTTCTTT. The complete variable domain, with remaining parts taken from reference TRBV5-8 and TRBJ1-1, reads EAGVTQSPTHLIKTRGQQATLRCSPISGHTSVYWYQQALGLGLQFLLWYDEGEERNRGNFPPRFSGRQFPNYSSELNVNALELEDSALYLCASSFTGTNTEAFFGQGTRLTVV.

This chain links TRBV4-2 with TRBJ1-4, with 8 bases fitting TRBD1. Germline V gives CDR1 LGHNA, CDR2 YNFKEQ. The trim removed 4 bases at V and 8 bases at J, leaving 6 bases unmatched. This CDR3 comprises 14 residues. The CDR3 protein is CASSLGQGGEKLFF. The CDR3 DNA follows: TGTGCCAGCAGCCTCGGACAGGGAGGCGAAAAACTGTTTTTT.

V and J are TRBV15 and TRBJ1-2; 7 bases fit TRBD1. Germline V lookup: CDR1 LNHNV, CDR2 YYDKDF (reference sequence). J was trimmed by 2 bases and V by 0 bases; bases with no gene match: 6. This CDR3 is built from 16 residues. The CDR3 region has the DNA TGTGCCACCAGCAGAGATCCCCAGGGGGAGAACTATGGCTACACCTTC. This codes for CATSRDPQGENYGYTF.

The chain joins TRBV4-2 to TRBJ2-2; no clear D. In germline, CDR1 is LGHNA, CDR2 YNFKEQ. Between the trimmed V and J ends, which lost 0 bases and 3 bases, there was a span of 8 bases. The CDR3 has 15 amino acids. In nucleotides, the CDR3 is TGTGCCAGCAGCCAAGATAATTTTGACACCGGGGAGCTGTTTTTT. It translates to CASSQDNFDTGELFF.

The chain uses TRBV5-1 and TRBJ1-2; D not resolved. Germline V gene sequence: CDR1 SGHRS, CDR2 YFSETQ. Trimming removed 7 bases at V and 4 bases at J, with 20 bases between. This CDR3 has 15 amino acids. CDR3 nucleotide sequence: TGCGCCAGCGTTGGAATCGGTTCGAAGACCTATGGCTACACCTTC. Amino acid sequence: CASVGIGSKTYGYTF.

The rearrangement links TRBV5-1 to TRBJ1-1; D is possibly TRBD1 (5 bases). V lost 0 bases and J lost 1, with 22 bases in between. The CDR3 sequence is 19 residues long. Germline V gene sequence: CDR1 SGHRS, CDR2 YFSETQ. CDR3 in amino acids: CASSLVGIGTRRRNTEAFF. The DNA for the CDR3 is TGCGCCAGCAGCTTGGTGGGTATTGGGACCAGGAGAAGGAACACTGAAGCTTTCTTT. Full variable domain (rest looked up from reference TRBV5-1 and TRBJ1-1): KAGVTQTPRYLIKTRGQQVTLSCSPISGHRSVSWYQQTPGQGLQFLFEYFSETQRNKGNFPGRFSGRQFSNSRSEMNVSTLELGDSALYLCASSLVGIGTRRRNTEAFFGQGTRLTVV.

This clone was found once. The genes are TRBV4-1 and TRBJ2-5; D call uncertain. V lost 0 bases and J lost 4, with 6 bases in between. The CDR3 totals 13 residues. Germline lookup yields CDR1 MGHRA and CDR2 YSYEKL. CDR3 region: CASSQEPRETQYF. The CDR3 DNA is TGCGCCAGCAGCCAAGAACCACGAGAGACCCAGTACTTC.

The chain carries TRBV11-2 and TRBJ2-1, with 8 bases matching TRBD2. This CDR3 spans 15 amino acids. The germline CDR1 and CDR2 sequences are SGHAT and FQNNGV. In DNA form, the CDR3 reads TGTGCAACTACCACTTCAGCGGGGGACTACAATGAGCAGTTCTTC. This codes for CATTTSAGDYNEQFF.

This clone showed up just once. The rearrangement links TRBV29-1 to TRBJ2-1; D not certain. V was shortened by 5 bases and J by 5 bases, with 13 bases between the two germline ends. The CDR3 consists of 13 residues. CDR1 and CDR2 from the germline V gene are SQVTM and ANQGSEA. The CDR3 protein is CSVLPRGNNEQFF. The DNA for the CDR3 is TGCAGCGTTTTGCCCCGAGGAAACAATGAGCAGTTCTTC.

CDR3 loop: CASSPDRLNTGELFF. The CDR3 DNA sequence: TGCGCCAGCAGTCCTGACAGACTTAACACCGGGGAGCTGTTTTTT. The chain has TRBV10-2 and TRBJ2-2; possible D gene TRBD1, 5 bases. Germline CDR1 reads WSHSY; CDR2 reads SAAADI. This CDR3 region has 15 residues. Trimming cost V 5 bases and J 2 bases, with 12 bases left between them.

The genes are TRBV18 and TRBJ2-2, with a possible D match to TRBD2 (6 bases). CDR1 and CDR2 (germline): KGHSH, LQKENI. Deletions cut 1 base from V and 6 bases from J, with 12 bases between. CDR3 length: 15 amino acids. Here the CDR3 reads CASSPLGPGAGELFF. In DNA, the CDR3 is TGTGCCAGCTCACCACTGGGGCCGGGGGCCGGGGAGCTGTTTTTT.

This clone appeared a single time. The V gene is TRBV7-2, the J gene TRBJ1-5; D is undetermined. This CDR3 spans 15 amino acids. The V gene lost 0 bases and the J gene lost 7 bases, with 13 bases spanning the gap. Germline values: CDR1 SGHTA, CDR2 FQGNSA. This CDR3 is CASSLAPGLGQPQHF. The CDR3 DNA reads as TGTGCCAGCAGCTTAGCGCCCGGGTTAGGGCAGCCCCAGCATTTT.

DNA of the CDR3: TGTGCCAGCTCCCTGACCAGGGGGCTGAATTCACCCCTCCACTTT. Its protein is CASSLTRGLNSPLHF. The chain links TRBV11-2 to TRBJ1-6; 8 nucleotides agree with TRBD1. Germline CDR1 reads SGHAT; CDR2 reads FQNNGV. J gave up 7 bases and V 8 bases, and 10 bases lay outside the gene matches. CDR3 length: 15 residues.

V and J are TRBV18 and TRBJ2-5, with no clear D. Germline V lookup: CDR1 KGHSH, CDR2 LQKENI. The V gene lost 2 bases and the J gene lost 2 bases, with 9 bases spanning the gap. CDR3 size: 14 residues. For the CDR3, the DNA is TGTGCCAGCTCACCATGGAGTGGACAAGAGACCCAGTACTTC. Translated: CASSPWSGQETQYF.

The chain links TRBV6-1 to TRBJ1-2; perhaps TRBD1 as D (6 bases). Germline-derived CDR1 and CDR2 are MNHNS and SASEGT. CDR3 length equals 15 residues. V gave up 1 base and J gave up 2 bases, with 11 bases separating them. CDR3 residues: CASSEGGRKNYGYTF. For the CDR3, the DNA is TGTGCCAGCAGTGAAGGGGGGCGTAAGAACTATGGCTACACCTTC.